This entry lists 20 T cell receptor beta chains sequenced from one sample in a study of T cells after yellow fever vaccination (dated by TCRdb to between 2018 and 2021). Taken with the paper, the label for treatment or condition translates to: live attenuated yellow fever vaccine strain. Libraries were constructed by 5' RACE. Reads for this sample came from an Illumina HiSeq 2500. TCRdb redid the processing of the public reads, applying fastp at Q25 and MiXCR, and retained in-frame beta chains. Each CDR3 protein appears once, grouped with its most common genes and DNA. The sample yields some 390,000 distinct CDR3 sequences; approximately 5.7% were counted once. Approximately 16% of the sample belongs to the ten largest clones. The sequences come from PBMCs, collected 5 days after the yellow fever booster vaccination. Receptors were obtained from a man younger than 40 who received the YFV17D yellow fever vaccine.

This clonotype was observed many times. This chain links TRBV7-9 with TRBJ2-1, with a weak D call TRBD2 (5 bases). Trimming shortened V by 5 bases and J by 8 bases, and 22 bases separated the two germline ends. Germline V CDR1 and CDR2: SEHNR, FQNEAQ (reference sequence). This CDR3 contains 16 residues. Here the CDR3 DNA reads TGTGCCAGCAGCCCCCGGGAAGGACGGCGTAAGGATGAGCAGTTCTTC. This sequence encodes CASSPREGRRKDEQFF.

In the case of this clonotype: Possible read error: a much larger clone is one base away. The chain has TRBV7-2 and TRBJ2-1, with D maybe TRBD1 (5 bases). CDR3 length: 14 residues. Germline CDR1 and CDR2: SGHTA and FQGNSA. CDR3 in DNA: TGTGCCAGCTTACGGGTGAACATGGACAATGAGCAGCTCTTC. Protein product: CASLRVNMDNEQLF.

The CDR3 bases are TGCAGCGTTAGTATTCCAGGGGGGAAACCCTATGGCTACACCTTC. The encoded protein is CSVSIPGGKPYGYTF. The chain uses TRBV29-1 and TRBJ1-2, with 7 bases that match TRBD1. This CDR3 spans 15 amino acids. The ends lost 5 bases at V and 4 bases at J; junction bases unmatched: 13. The germline gives CDR1 SQVTM, CDR2 ANQGSEA. Full variable domain (rest looked up from reference TRBV29-1 and TRBJ1-2): SAVISQKPSRDICQRGTSLTIQCQVDSQVTMMFWYRQQPGQSLTLIATANQGSEATYESGFVIDKFPISRPNLTFSTLTVSNMSPEDSSIYLCSVSIPGGKPYGYTFGSGTRLTVV.

This clonotype came up many times. CDR3 DNA sequence: TGCGCCAGCAGCCAATACCTCGCCCCGCTAGCGGGATGGAAAGGGGGGGTGACCCAGTACTTC. Protein: CASSQYLAPLAGWKGGVTQYF. The chain recombines TRBV4-1 with TRBJ2-5, with 9 bases aligning to TRBD2. V lost 2 bases to trimming and J lost 7 bases; unmatched junction nucleotides: 26. This CDR3 region has 21 residues. Germline CDR1 reads MGHRA; CDR2 reads YSYEKL.

This clonotype was counted only a few times. The gene calls are TRBV4-3 and TRBJ1-1; D unclear. The CDR3 covers 15 residues. Germline V CDR1 and CDR2: LGHNA, YSLEER. Trimming pared 0 bases from V and 4 bases from J, leaving 12 bases between. CDR3 coding DNA: TGCGCCAGCAGCCAAGATCGGAGTCGAGGCACTGAAGCTTTCTTT. Translation gives CASSQDRSRGTEAFF.

The chain carries TRBV5-1 and TRBJ2-7; 7 positions agree with TRBD1. With 3 bases clipped from V and 6 bases from J, the junction kept 3 bases outside the gene matches. The germline V gene has CDR1 SGHRS and CDR2 YFSETQ. The CDR3 totals 12 residues. The CDR3 DNA follows: TGCGCCAGCAGCTCCAGACAGGGCGAGCAGTACTTC. Translation: CASSSRQGEQYF.

The V and J genes are TRBV7-8 and TRBJ2-3; tentatively, D is TRBD1 (5 bases). Looked up from germline, CDR1 is SGHVS and CDR2 is FQNEAQ. Between the trimmed V and J ends, which lost 3 bases and 0 bases, there was a span of 10 bases. The CDR3 runs 15 residues. The CDR3 DNA is TGTGCCAGCAGCTTTTGGACATCCAGCACAGATACGCAGTATTTT. Its protein is CASSFWTSSTDTQYF. Full variable domain (outside the CDR3, taken from reference TRBV7-8 and TRBJ2-3): GAGVSQSPRYKVAKRGQDVALRCDPISGHVSLFWYQQALGQGPEFLTYFQNEAQLDKSGLPSDRFFAERPEGSVSTLKIQRTQQEDSAVYLCASSFWTSSTDTQYFGPGTRLTVL.

There are many counts of this clonotype. The chain combines TRBV11-1 with TRBJ2-1; perhaps D is TRBD1 or TRBD2 (5 bases each). The CDR3 is 21 amino acids. V lost 1 base, J lost 2 bases, and 27 bases lay in between. CDR1 and CDR2 (germline): SGHAT, FQDESV (reference sequence). CDR3 sequence reads: CASSLGQPGRQRSGTYNEQFF. The CDR3 region has the DNA TGTGCCAGCAGCTTAGGGCAACCGGGACGACAGCGTTCGGGCACCTACAATGAGCAGTTCTTC.

This sequence joins TRBV28 and TRBJ2-1, with D possibly being TRBD1 (6 bases). V gave up 8 bases and J gave up 7 bases, with 15 bases separating them. The germline CDR1 and CDR2 sequences are MDHEN and SYDVKM. This CDR3 is built from 13 residues. DNA of the CDR3: TGTGCCAGCCGAACACAGGGTGTAAATGAGCAGTTCTTC. Its translation: CASRTQGVNEQFF.

As concerns this clonotype: The CDR3 ends on some other residue instead of the conserved phenylalanine or tryptophan, so this is likely a read error. This sequence joins TRBV12-3 or TRBV12-4 and TRBJ2-5; 10 bases are shared with TRBD1. Trimming took 6 bases from V and 2 from J; bases not matched to a gene: 3. The CDR3 extends over 14 amino acids. CDR3: CASSQGQGQETQYL. In DNA form, the CDR3 reads TGTGCCAGCAGCCAGGGACAGGGGCAAGAGACCCAGTACTTA.

The chain recombines TRBV6-5 with TRBJ2-3; D may be TRBD1 (5 bases). Trimming pared 0 bases from V and 2 bases from J, leaving 12 bases between. Per germline, CDR1 MNHEY and CDR2 SVGAGI. The CDR3 runs 16 residues. The CDR3 region has the DNA TGTGCCAGCAGTTACTCGATTTCAGGGCTCACAGATACGCAGTATTTT. The encoded protein is CASSYSISGLTDTQYF.

This chain uses TRBV29-1 with TRBJ2-2; 14 nucleotides line up with TRBD2. Per germline, CDR1 SQVTM and CDR2 ANQGSEA. The CDR3 totals 18 residues. V dropped 6 bases and J dropped 6; count of bases not matched to a gene: 15. The CDR3 here is CSVGMRLAGGPTSGELFF. CDR3 bases: TGCAGCGTGGGGATGCGACTAGCGGGAGGGCCGACCTCCGGGGAGCTGTTTTTT.

Comments on this clonotype: Germline and junction disagree at one end, which may indicate a read error. V is TRBV3-1 and J is TRBJ2-7, with 11 nucleotides matching TRBD2. This CDR3 is built from 15 residues. Germline CDR1 is LGHDT and CDR2 is YNNKEL (reference sequence). CDR3 residues: CASSQDRTSGYDQYF. The CDR3 DNA follows: TGTGCCAGCAGCCAAGACCGGACTAGCGGGTACGATCAGTACTTC.

This clonotype showed up just a few times. V usage is TRBV11-2 and J usage is TRBJ2-3, with TRBD2 identical over 13 bases. Germline CDR1 and CDR2: SGHAT and FQNNGV. The CDR3 consists of 19 residues. Trimming removed 5 bases from V and 2 bases from J; junction bases left unmatched: 13. CDR3 amino acids: CASSRPGLAGIMVTDTQYF. In DNA, the CDR3 is TGTGCCAGCAGCCGGCCGGGACTAGCGGGGATAATGGTCACAGATACGCAGTATTTT.

This clonotype has just a few counts. The chain carries TRBV7-9 and TRBJ2-7; D call uncertain. Looked up from germline, CDR1 is SEHNR and CDR2 is FQNEAQ (reference sequence). V dropped 4 bases and J dropped 5 bases, with 15 bases sitting between them. This CDR3 is 14 amino acids long. The CDR3 spells CASSSSNLVDEQYF. The DNA of the CDR3 is TGTGCCAGCAGCTCTTCAAATTTGGTAGACGAGCAGTACTTC.

This clonotype has just a few counts. V gene TRBV6-5 combines with J gene TRBJ2-2, with TRBD2 matching 10 bases. The length of the CDR3 is 14 residues. The germline CDR1 and CDR2 sequences are MNHEY and SVGAGI. V was clipped by 4 bases and J by 5 bases; unmatched bases: 1. The DNA for the CDR3 is TGTGCCAGCAGTTCGGGACTAGCGACCGGGGAGCTGTTTTTT. Translated: CASSSGLATGELFF.

The sample holds a few counts of this clonotype. This rearrangement joins TRBV19 to TRBJ2-4; tentatively, D is TRBD1 (5 bases). V lost 2 bases to trimming and J lost 5 bases, with 13 bases between them. In germline, CDR1 is LNHDA, CDR2 SQIVND (reference sequence). The length of the CDR3 is 15 residues. The chain's CDR3 is CASSITGRAENIQYF. In DNA form, the CDR3 reads TGTGCCAGTAGTATAACCGGCAGGGCGGAAAACATTCAGTACTTC.

This clonotype was observed a handful of times. For the CDR3, the DNA is TGTGCCAGCTCGGGGAGCTCCTATAATTCACCCCTCCACTTT. Protein sequence: CASSGSSYNSPLHF. The rearrangement joins TRBV27 to TRBJ1-6; D not certain. CDR1 is MNHEY and CDR2 is SMNVEV in the germline V gene (reference sequence). The CDR3 totals 14 residues. V lost 8 bases and J lost 0, with 8 bases in between.

J is TRBJ2-1 and V is TRBV7-9; 9 bases are shared with TRBD2. J lost 4 bases, V lost 6 bases, and 7 bases had no gene match. This CDR3 contains 15 residues. CDR1 and CDR2 (germline): SEHNR, FQNEAQ (reference sequence). DNA of the CDR3: TGTGCCAGCAGGCATCTAGCGGGGTTATACAATGAGCAGTTCTTC. Translation: CASRHLAGLYNEQFF.

This clonotype turned up a few times. CDR3 in amino acids: CSVEAAGRQGYTF. CDR3 sequence (DNA): TGCAGCGTTGAAGCTGCGGGAAGACAAGGCTACACCTTC. The rearrangement joins TRBV29-1 to TRBJ1-2; unclear D gene. Between the trimmed V and J ends, which lost 1 base and 8 bases, there was a span of 14 bases. The germline CDR1 and CDR2 sequences are SQVTM and ANQGSEA. The CDR3 covers 13 residues. The full variable domain, rest sourced from reference TRBV29-1 and TRBJ1-2, is SAVISQKPSRDICQRGTSLTIQCQVDSQVTMMFWYRQQPGQSLTLIATANQGSEATYESGFVIDKFPISRPNLTFSTLTVSNMSPEDSSIYLCSVEAAGRQGYTFGSGTRLTVV.